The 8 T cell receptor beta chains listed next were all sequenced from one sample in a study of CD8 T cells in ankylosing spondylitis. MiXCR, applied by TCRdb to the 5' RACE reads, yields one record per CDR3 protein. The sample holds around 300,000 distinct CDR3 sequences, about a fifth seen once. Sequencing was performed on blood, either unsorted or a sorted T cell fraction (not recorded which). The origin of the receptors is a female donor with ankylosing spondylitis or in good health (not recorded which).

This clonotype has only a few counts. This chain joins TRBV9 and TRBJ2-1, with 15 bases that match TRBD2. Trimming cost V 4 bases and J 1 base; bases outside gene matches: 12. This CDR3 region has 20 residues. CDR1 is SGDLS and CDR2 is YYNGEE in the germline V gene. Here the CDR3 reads CASSPGTSGRLYTSYNEQFF. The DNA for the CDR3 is TGTGCCAGCAGCCCAGGGACTAGCGGGAGGTTATACACTTCCTACAATGAGCAGTTCTTC.

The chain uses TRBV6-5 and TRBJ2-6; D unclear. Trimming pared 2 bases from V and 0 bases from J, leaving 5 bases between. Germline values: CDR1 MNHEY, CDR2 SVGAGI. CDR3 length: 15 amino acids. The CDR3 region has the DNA TGTGCCAGCAGTTACCAAGGCTCTGGGGCCAACGTCCTGACTTTC. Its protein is CASSYQGSGANVLTF.

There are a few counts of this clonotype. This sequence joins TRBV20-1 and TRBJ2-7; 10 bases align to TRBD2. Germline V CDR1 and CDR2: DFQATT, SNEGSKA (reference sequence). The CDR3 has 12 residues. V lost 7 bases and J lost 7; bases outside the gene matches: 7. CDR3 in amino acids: CSVGTSVLEQYF. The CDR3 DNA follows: TGCAGTGTGGGGACTAGCGTTTTGGAGCAGTACTTC.

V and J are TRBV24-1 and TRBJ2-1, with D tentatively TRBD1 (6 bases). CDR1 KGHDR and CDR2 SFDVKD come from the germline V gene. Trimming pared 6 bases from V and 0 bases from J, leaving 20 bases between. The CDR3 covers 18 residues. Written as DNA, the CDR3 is TGTGCCACCAGTCCGGACAGTTCCCTGCCCAGCTCCTACAATGAGCAGTTCTTC. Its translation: CATSPDSSLPSSYNEQFF.

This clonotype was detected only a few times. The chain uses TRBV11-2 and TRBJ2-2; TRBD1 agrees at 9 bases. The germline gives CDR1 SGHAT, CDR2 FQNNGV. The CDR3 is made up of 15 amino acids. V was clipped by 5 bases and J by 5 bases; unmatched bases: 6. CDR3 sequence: CASSRDRGWTGELFF. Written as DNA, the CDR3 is TGTGCCAGCAGCCGCGACAGGGGGTGGACCGGGGAGCTGTTTTTT.

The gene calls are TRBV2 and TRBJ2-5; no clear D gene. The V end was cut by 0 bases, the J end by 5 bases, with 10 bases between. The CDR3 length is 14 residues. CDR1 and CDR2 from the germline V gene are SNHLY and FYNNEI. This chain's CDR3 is CASSEALVVETQYF. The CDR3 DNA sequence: TGTGCCAGCAGTGAAGCGCTTGTTGTGGAGACCCAGTACTTC. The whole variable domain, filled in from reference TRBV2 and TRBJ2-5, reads EPEVTQTPSHQVTQMGQEVILRCVPISNHLYFYWYRQILGQKVEFLVSFYNNEISEKSEIFDDQFSVERPDGSNFTLKIRSTKLEDSAMYFCASSEALVVETQYFGPGTRLLVL.

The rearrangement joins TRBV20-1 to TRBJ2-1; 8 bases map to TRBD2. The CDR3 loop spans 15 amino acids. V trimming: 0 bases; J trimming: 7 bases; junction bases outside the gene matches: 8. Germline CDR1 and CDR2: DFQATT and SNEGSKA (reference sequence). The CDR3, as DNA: TGCAGTGCTAGAGATCCCTGGACTAGCCCTAATGAGCAGTTCTTC. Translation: CSARDPWTSPNEQFF.

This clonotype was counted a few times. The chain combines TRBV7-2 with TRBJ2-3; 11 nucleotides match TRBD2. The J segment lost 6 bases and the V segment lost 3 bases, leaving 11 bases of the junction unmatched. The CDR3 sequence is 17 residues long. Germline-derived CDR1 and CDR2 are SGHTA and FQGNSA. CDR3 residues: CASSFATSGGKRDTQYF. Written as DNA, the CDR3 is TGTGCCAGCAGCTTCGCTACTAGCGGGGGAAAGAGGGATACGCAGTATTTT.